These 14 T cell receptor beta chains share one sample of origin, sequenced in a study of CD8 T cells in ankylosing spondylitis. Each CDR3 protein is one row after TCRdb ran MiXCR on the 5' RACE reads. The sample records just over 350,000 distinct CDR3 sequences, 20% to 25% being singletons. Specimen: blood, either unsorted or a sorted T cell fraction (not recorded which). All receptors come from a male donor with ankylosing spondylitis or in good health (not recorded which).

This clonotype was seen more than once but under ten times. DNA for the CDR3: TGCAGCGTTGAAAGACAGGGATTTGTGGACGATACGCAGTATTTT. Translating gives CSVERQGFVDDTQYF. The chain has TRBV29-1 and TRBJ2-3; 7 bases agree with TRBD1. Germline values: CDR1 SQVTM, CDR2 ANQGSEA. The CDR3 sequence is 15 residues long. The trim removed 2 bases at V and 6 bases at J, leaving 11 bases unmatched.

This clonotype came up a few times. The gene calls are TRBV6-5 and TRBJ2-2, with 8 bases that match TRBD2. The CDR3 is 15 residues long. The J segment lost 6 bases and the V segment lost 3 bases, leaving 6 bases of the junction unmatched. Germline V gene lookup returns CDR1 MNHEY and CDR2 SVGAGI. CDR3 sequence reads: CASSYLGSGAGELFF. The DNA of the CDR3 is TGTGCCAGCAGTTATCTGGGTAGCGGGGCCGGGGAGCTGTTTTTT.

This clonotype was detected only a few times. The chain recombines TRBV27 with TRBJ2-1; D is perhaps TRBD1 (5 bases). Germline lookup yields CDR1 MNHEY and CDR2 SMNVEV (reference sequence). V was trimmed by 3 bases and J by 3 bases, leaving 6 bases between them. This CDR3 is 13 amino acids long. The CDR3, as DNA: TGTGCCAGCAGTTTTCAGGGCTACAATGAGCAGTTCTTC. This gives the protein CASSFQGYNEQFF.

The V and J genes are TRBV27 and TRBJ1-6, with a possible D match to TRBD1 (5 bases). V lost 6 bases to trimming and J lost 2 bases, with 14 bases between them. The CDR3 is 16 residues long. CDR1 is MNHEY, CDR2 SMNVEV, per germline (reference sequence). CDR3 sequence reads: CASSHPGIAYNSPLHF. The CDR3 DNA sequence: TGTGCCAGCAGCCACCCAGGGATTGCCTATAATTCACCCCTCCACTTT.

This clonotype was observed a handful of times. The chain joins TRBV9 to TRBJ1-1; D not resolved. Germline lookup yields CDR1 SGDLS and CDR2 YYNGEE. This CDR3 comprises 15 residues. V was shortened by 0 bases and J by 0 bases, with 9 bases between the two germline ends. In DNA, the CDR3 is TGTGCCAGCAGCGTAGGAGGCGGCATGAACACTGAAGCTTTCTTT. Translation gives CASSVGGGMNTEAFF.

The J gene is TRBJ2-2, the V gene TRBV12-3 or TRBV12-4, with 8 nucleotides matching TRBD1. Trimming cost V 11 bases and J 6 bases; bases outside gene matches: 23. The CDR3 sequence is 18 residues long. The CDR3 sequence is CAFSLGGTDRVWPGELFF. DNA of the CDR3: TGTGCCTTCAGTTTAGGCGGCACGGACAGGGTTTGGCCCGGGGAGCTGTTTTTT.

This clonotype occurred a few times. This rearrangement joins TRBV12-3 or TRBV12-4 to TRBJ2-5; 12 nucleotides match TRBD2. The CDR3 extends over 15 amino acids. Germline trimming cut 6 bases from V and 5 bases from J; bases unmatched to any gene: 7. The CDR3, as DNA: TGTGCCAGCAGGCCTAGCGGGGGGGCCGGGGAGACCCAGTACTTC. It is translated as CASRPSGGAGETQYF.

The chain employs TRBV9 and TRBJ2-1, with 8 bases matching TRBD2. Losses at the gene ends were 3 bases for V and 4 bases for J; bases not matched to a gene: 6. CDR3 length: 15 residues. Germline V gene data show CDR1 as SGDLS and CDR2 as YYNGEE. The CDR3 DNA is TGTGCCAGCAGCGAGGACGGGGGGGGGTACAATGAGCAGTTCTTC. Translated, it gives CASSEDGGGYNEQFF.

This clonotype has more than one count but fewer than ten. CDR3 bases: TGTGCCAGCAGCGTAGCCGCGGACAATGAGCAGTTCTTC. This translates into CASSVAADNEQFF. The V gene is TRBV9, the J gene TRBJ2-1, with unresolved D. The CDR3 has 13 residues. V was trimmed by 0 bases and J by 5 bases, leaving 6 bases between them. Germline V gene sequence: CDR1 SGDLS, CDR2 YYNGEE.

V and J are TRBV28 and TRBJ2-7, with D unclear. The CDR3 is 15 amino acids. The ends were cut back, 3 bases at V and 0 bases at J, with 12 bases in the middle. Germline assignment: CDR1 MDHEN and CDR2 SYDVKM. Written as DNA, the CDR3 is TGTGCCAGCAGTTTTGTACTGGGAACCTCCTACGAGCAGTACTTC. Residues: CASSFVLGTSYEQYF.

V gene TRBV2 combines with J gene TRBJ2-5; TRBD2 might be the D (6 bases). Trimming removed 1 base at V and 0 bases at J, with 9 bases between. CDR3 length: 15 residues. Germline-derived CDR1 and CDR2 are SNHLY and FYNNEI. The CDR3 here is CASSEETGDQETQYF. The CDR3 DNA is TGTGCCAGCAGTGAAGAGACGGGGGACCAAGAGACCCAGTACTTC.

This rearrangement joins TRBV7-9 to TRBJ2-4, with D hard to call. V was clipped by 2 bases and J by 7 bases, with 12 bases between them. This CDR3 has 14 residues. In germline, CDR1 is SEHNR, CDR2 FQNEAQ (reference sequence). CDR3 in DNA: TGTGCCAGCAGCTTACTCACTGCCCAGAACATTCAGTACTTC. Its translation is CASSLLTAQNIQYF.

V and J are TRBV7-9 and TRBJ1-6; a possible D gene is TRBD1 (5 bases). Germline V CDR1 and CDR2: SEHNR, FQNEAQ (reference sequence). This CDR3 has 14 amino acids. The V and J ends lost 3 bases and 9 bases respectively, with 12 bases between them. For the CDR3, the DNA is TGTGCCAGCAGCTTGGGGGTCGGTGCTTCACCCCTCCACTTT. It encodes CASSLGVGASPLHF.

The chain carries TRBV9 and TRBJ2-1; possibly TRBD1 or TRBD2 for D (5 bases each). Germline lookup yields CDR1 SGDLS and CDR2 YYNGEE. The CDR3 sequence is 14 residues long. Trimming took off 5 bases at V and 8 bases at J, with 17 bases between the two ends. Here the CDR3 reads CASSLMGVWDEQFF. CDR3 in DNA: TGTGCCAGCAGTCTCATGGGGGTCTGGGATGAGCAGTTCTTC.